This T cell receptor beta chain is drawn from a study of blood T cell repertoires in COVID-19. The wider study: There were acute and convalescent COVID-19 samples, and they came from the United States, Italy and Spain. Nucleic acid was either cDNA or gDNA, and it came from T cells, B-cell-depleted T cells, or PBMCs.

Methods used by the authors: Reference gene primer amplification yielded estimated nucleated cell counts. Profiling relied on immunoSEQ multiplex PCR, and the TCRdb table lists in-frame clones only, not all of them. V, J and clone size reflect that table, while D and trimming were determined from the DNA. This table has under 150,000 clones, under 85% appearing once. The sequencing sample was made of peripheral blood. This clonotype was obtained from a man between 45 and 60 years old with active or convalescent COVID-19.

This CDR3 is CASRGLNEKLFF. CDR3 sequence (DNA): TGTGCCAGCAGGGGGCTTAATGAAAAACTGTTTTTT. The chain carries TRBV2 and TRBJ1-4, with D possibly being TRBD1 (5 bases). Germline lookup yields CDR1 SNHLY and CDR2 FYNNEI. This CDR3 comprises 12 residues. V lost 6 bases and J 4 bases, leaving 6 bases between the germline ends. The variable domain in full, with the rest retrieved from reference TRBV2 and TRBJ1-4, is EPEVTQTPSHQVTQMGQEVILRCVPISNHLYFYWYRQILGQKVEFLVSFYNNEISEKSEIFDDQFSVERPDGSNFTLKIRSTKLEDSAMYFCASRGLNEKLFFGSGTQLSVL.